The 13 T cell receptor beta chains below come from one sample, sequenced in a study of CXCR3-negative and CXCR3-positive naive CD8 T cells. UMI-labeled TRB cDNA libraries were prepared by 5' RACE. TCRdb re-called the 5' RACE reads and catalogs CDR3 proteins one per entry, DNA excluded. This table holds 5,000 to 6,500 distinct CDR3 sequences. Their specific antigens are unknown. Study findings and constraints: CXCR3-negative naive cells had less hydrophobic TRB CDR3s than did CXCR3-positive naive cells.

Sample: naive CXCR3+ CD8+ T cells from blood. Subset described: CD45RO-CCR7+CD27+CD95- naive CD8+ T cells expressing CXCR3 (TNR3+). The source is a human donor in good health. Some clones in this sample may be carry-over from other donors' samples.

The rearrangement links TRBV2 to TRBJ2-1; TCRdb proposes TRBD2, but this gene call is untestable without DNA. The CDR3 is 15 amino acids. The germline V gene has CDR1 SNHLY and CDR2 FYNNEI. The CDR3 sequence is CASSDGTSGLNEQFF.

The J gene is TRBJ2-4, the V gene TRBV4-1; TCRdb's D call of TRBD2 is untestable without DNA. In germline, CDR1 is MGHRA, CDR2 YSYEKL. The CDR3 runs to 14 residues. CDR3 region: CASSQRSGRDIQYF.

This chain connects TRBV9 to TRBJ2-2; TCRdb lists TRBD1, though no DNA is available to test this call. The CDR3 contains 16 residues. Germline V CDR1 and CDR2: SGDLS, YYNGEE. This CDR3 reads CASSFWTEPNTGELFF.

Its frequency marks this clonotype as medium-sized. This chain links TRBV28 with TRBJ2-2; there is no DNA to check the TCRdb D call of TRBD1. Germline lookup yields CDR1 MDHEN and CDR2 SYDVKM. This CDR3 comprises 16 residues. CDR3 residues: CASSITGTRGHGELFF. Full variable domain (outside the CDR3, taken from reference TRBV28 and TRBJ2-2): DVKVTQSSRYLVKRTGEKVFLECVQDMDHENMFWYRQDPGLGLRLIYFSYDVKMKEKGDIPEGYSVSREKKERFSLILESASTNQTSMYLCASSITGTRGHGELFFGEGSRLTVL.

The chain employs TRBV6-5 and TRBJ1-2; no DNA is available, so the TRBD1 call from TCRdb remains unchecked. The CDR3 sequence is 17 residues long. The V gene's germline CDR1 is MNHEY and CDR2 SVGAGI. This CDR3 is CASSYRGTDPANYGYTF.

The rearrangement uses TRBV4-1 and TRBJ2-3; the D gene TCRdb calls, TRBD1, cannot be checked with no DNA. Germline V gene data show CDR1 as MGHRA and CDR2 as YSYEKL. CDR3 length: 17 residues. CDR3 sequence reads: CASSQGADSEGTDTQYF.

The chain uses TRBV5-5 and TRBJ2-2; TCRdb gives TRBD1 as the D gene, but with no DNA this cannot be confirmed. The CDR3 has 16 amino acids. The germline gives CDR1 SGHKS, CDR2 YYEKEE (reference sequence). The CDR3 protein is CASSFSGEVNGGELFF. Using reference TRBV5-5 and TRBJ2-2 for the parts outside the CDR3, the full variable domain is DAGVTQSPTHLIKTRGQQVTLRCSPISGHKSVSWYQQVLGQGPQFIFQYYEKEERGRGNFPDRFSARQFPNYSSELNVNALLLGDSALYLCASSFSGEVNGGELFFGEGSRLTVL.

The chain has TRBV27 and TRBJ2-1; TCRdb calls TRBD1, which cannot be checked without DNA. CDR3 length: 14 amino acids. Germline CDR1 is MNHEY and CDR2 is SMNVEV (reference sequence). CDR3 in amino acids: CASRGAGPYNEQFF.

The chain couples TRBV29-1 to TRBJ2-7; there is no DNA to check the TCRdb D call of TRBD2. Germline assignment: CDR1 SQVTM and CDR2 ANQGSEA. The CDR3 spans 13 residues. CDR3 sequence reads: CSVLPLSSYEQYF.

This clonotype is deemed medium-sized by its frequency. This rearrangement joins TRBV29-1 to TRBJ2-2; the D call from TCRdb, TRBD2, cannot be confirmed without DNA. The germline V gene has CDR1 SQVTM and CDR2 ANQGSEA. The CDR3 runs 14 residues. CDR3 sequence: CSVEDPSGTGELFF.

This clonotype shows up as medium-sized by frequency. This chain's CDR3 is CASSPHGSTDTQYF. The chain employs TRBV4-3 and TRBJ2-3. Germline V gene sequence: CDR1 LGHNA, CDR2 YSLEER. This CDR3 is 14 amino acids long.

This sequence joins TRBV29-1 and TRBJ2-7; TCRdb picks TRBD1, but there is no DNA to check that call. The CDR3 runs to 12 residues. Germline-derived CDR1 and CDR2 are SQVTM and ANQGSEA. The CDR3 protein is CSVEGQGYEQYF.

This clonotype is identified as medium-sized (0.01 to 0.1%) from frequency. The rearrangement joins TRBV6-5 to TRBJ2-1; the D gene TCRdb calls, TRBD1, cannot be checked with no DNA. CDR3 length equals 14 residues. CDR1 is MNHEY, CDR2 SVGAGI, per germline. CDR3 loop: CASSYLAGHNEQFF.